This TCR beta chain was captured in a study of shared clonotypes between healthy human individuals. Several immunoSEQ 96-well plates shared each subset's DNA, each plate a replicate. Some clones are missing from TCRdb's copy, which holds only in-frame ones; the method was immunoSEQ multiplex PCR. Seen here are fewer than 1.6 million clones, around 98.5% observed once, and the top ten hold 0.36%. CDR1 and CDR2 from the germline V gene are SGHTA and FQGTGA. The length of the CDR3 is 17 residues. V lost 4 bases and J 0 bases, leaving 16 bases between the germline ends. This rearrangement joins TRBV7-3 to TRBJ2-1; D is uncertain. Sequencing used naive CD4+ T cells sorted from blood. This sample's subset: CD45RA+ positively selected. This receptor was identified in a man aged 30 to 39 in good health. The CDR3 nucleotides read TGTGCCAGCAGCTCACCCACCCCCATAAGCTCCTACAATGAGCAGTTCTTC. It specifies CASSSPTPISSYNEQFF. Full variable domain (remainder filled in from reference TRBV7-3 and TRBJ2-1): GAGVSQTPSNKVTEKGKYVELRCDPISGHTALYWYRQSLGQGPEFLIYFQGTGAADDSGLPNDRFFAVRPEGSVSTLKIQRTERGDSAVYLCASSSPTPISSYNEQFFGPGTRLTVL.